Following are 27 T cell receptor beta chains from one sample sequenced in a study of blood T cells in healthy people across ages. PCR was performed a second time for about 7 to 12 cycles using a sample-barcoded 5' primer and a J-beta primer mix. Each CDR3 protein gets one entry after TCRdb re-called the 5' RACE reads with MiXCR. The repertoire has 700,000 to 900,000 distinct CDR3 sequences, approximately 55% of them found once; the top ten carry about 38%. The sequenced material came from blood. Source of these receptors: a man aged 80 or over in good health.

V usage is TRBV10-2 and J usage is TRBJ2-7; 10 nucleotides agree with TRBD2. V was pared by 4 bases and J by 2 bases, with 5 bases of the junction left unmatched. CDR1 and CDR2 from the germline V gene are WSHSY and SAAADI. The CDR3 spans 15 residues. The CDR3 DNA reads TGCGCCAGCAGTGTGGTACTAGCGGGACCCTACGAGCAGTACTTC. Translating gives CASSVVLAGPYEQYF.

This clonotype was recorded a few times. The V call is TRBV20-1, the J call TRBJ2-1; 13 bases match TRBD2. This CDR3 is built from 15 residues. Trimming removed 5 bases from V and 9 bases from J; junction bases left unmatched: 10. Germline assignment: CDR1 DFQATT and CDR2 SNEGSKA (reference sequence). CDR3 in DNA: TGCAGTGCTGCACAGGGACTAGCGGGAAAGGGTGAGCAGTTCTTC. It codes for CSAAQGLAGKGEQFF.

This clonotype was detected only once. J is TRBJ2-5 and V is TRBV12-3 or TRBV12-4, with D maybe TRBD2 (5 bases). The DNA end is more similar to TRBJ2-7, so the J call may be wrong. The CDR3 sequence is 14 residues long. The CDR3 sequence is CASSPGLLEGEQYF. The CDR3 region has the DNA TGTGCCAGCAGTCCCGGACTCCTTGAGGGCGAGCAGTACTTC.

The chain couples TRBV20-1 to TRBJ2-1; the D is unclear. This CDR3 is built from 15 residues. CDR1 and CDR2 (germline): DFQATT, SNEGSKA (reference sequence). V was clipped by 1 base and J by 8 bases, with 18 bases between them. CDR3 DNA sequence: TGCAGTGCTAGAGGTAGGTGGCTAGTGAGCCATGAGCAGTTCTTC. Translation: CSARGRWLVSHEQFF.

The CDR3 nucleotides are TGTGCCAGCAGTCCGGTAGCGGGTAGCACAGATACGCAGTATTTT. Translation gives CASSPVAGSTDTQYF. This sequence joins TRBV27 and TRBJ2-3, with TRBD2 matching over 7 bases. The ends lost 5 bases at V and 0 bases at J; junction bases unmatched: 5. CDR1 is MNHEY, CDR2 SMNVEV, per germline (reference sequence). The CDR3 covers 15 residues.

The chain uses TRBV20-1 and TRBJ2-5; weak D call: TRBD1 (5 bases). The assigned J gene may be wrong: the sequence end matches TRBJ2-7 better. CDR1 is DFQATT, CDR2 SNEGSKA, per germline (reference sequence). The CDR3 spans 14 residues. CDR3 in amino acids: CSATHRNDIYEQYF. For the CDR3, the DNA is TGCAGTGCTACCCACAGGAACGATATCTACGAGCAGTACTTC.

This chain connects TRBV2 to TRBJ1-6; D is uncertain. Trimming shortened V by 7 bases and J by 5 bases, and 6 bases separated the two germline ends. The CDR3 is made up of 12 amino acids. Germline assignment: CDR1 SNHLY and CDR2 FYNNEI. The CDR3 DNA sequence: TGTGCCAGCAAACGCCATAATTCACCCCTCCACTTT. This translates into CASKRHNSPLHF. The full variable domain, completed using reference TRBV2 and TRBJ1-6, is EPEVTQTPSHQVTQMGQEVILRCVPISNHLYFYWYRQILGQKVEFLVSFYNNEISEKSEIFDDQFSVERPDGSNFTLKIRSTKLEDSAMYFCASKRHNSPLHFGNGTRLTVT.

The CDR3 protein is CASSQSTIGTDTQYF. In DNA form, the CDR3 reads TGCGCCAGCAGCCAATCGACAATCGGGACAGATACGCAGTATTTT. This sequence joins TRBV5-1 and TRBJ2-3; D ambiguous. The V end was cut by 4 bases, the J end by 3 bases, with 15 bases between. Germline V lookup: CDR1 SGHRS, CDR2 YFSETQ. CDR3 length: 15 residues.

This chain joins TRBV9 and TRBJ2-1; 8 nucleotides match TRBD2. The CDR3 loop spans 15 amino acids. Germline loops: CDR1 SGDLS, CDR2 YYNGEE. With 0 bases clipped from V and 4 bases from J, the junction kept 3 bases outside the gene matches. CDR3 DNA: TGTGCCAGCAGCGTAGAACTAGCGGTATACAATGAGCAGTTCTTC. This codes for CASSVELAVYNEQFF. The variable domain in full, completed from reference TRBV9 and TRBJ2-1, reads DSGVTQTPKHLITATGQRVTLRCSPRSGDLSVYWYQQSLDQGLQFLIQYYNGEERAKGNILERFSAQQFPDLHSELNLSSLELGDSALYFCASSVELAVYNEQFFGPGTRLTVL.

Comment on this clonotype: The junction differs from germline at one of its ends, possibly a read error. The chain links TRBV9 to TRBJ2-1; the match to TRBD2 covers 8 bases. In germline, CDR1 is SGDLS, CDR2 YYNGEE. This CDR3 is built from 16 residues. CDR3: CASSPSGLAGYKEQFF. In nucleotides, the CDR3 is TGTGCCAGCAGCCCCTCAGGGCTAGCGGGCTACAAGGAGCAGTTCTTC.

This clonotype was counted between two and nine times. V and J are TRBV7-9 and TRBJ2-3; 7 bases are shared with TRBD2. Trimming cost V 5 bases and J 2 bases; bases outside gene matches: 22. The CDR3 length is 20 residues. Germline V gene sequence: CDR1 SEHNR, CDR2 FQNEAQ (reference sequence). CDR3 in amino acids: CASSPVGLPGREGDTDTQYF. Written as DNA, the CDR3 is TGTGCCAGCAGCCCGGTTGGTCTCCCTGGGAGGGAGGGCGACACAGATACGCAGTATTTT. The full variable domain, its missing parts supplied by reference TRBV7-9 and TRBJ2-3, is DTGVSQNPRHKITKRGQNVTFRCDPISEHNRLYWYRQTLGQGPEFLTYFQNEAQLEKSRLLSDRFSAERPKGSFSTLEIQRTEQGDSAMYLCASSPVGLPGREGDTDTQYFGPGTRLTVL.

This clonotype showed up just a few times. The chain carries TRBV6-6 and TRBJ1-2; weak D call: TRBD1 (5 bases). This CDR3 comprises 16 residues. Trimming pared 5 bases from V and 4 bases from J, leaving 20 bases between. Germline lookup yields CDR1 MNHNY and CDR2 SVGAGI (reference sequence). The CDR3 DNA reads as TGTGCCAGCAGTCCTCTCCGGGACCCTGGGACCTATGGCTACACCTTC. It translates to CASSPLRDPGTYGYTF.

The CDR3: CASIPSGSNEQYF. CDR3 bases: TGTGCCAGCATCCCATCGGGGAGCAACGAGCAGTACTTC. This chain uses TRBV6-6 with TRBJ2-7; D might be TRBD2 (5 bases). The V end was cut by 7 bases, the J end by 5 bases, with 15 bases between. The CDR3 totals 13 residues. The germline V gene has CDR1 MNHNY and CDR2 SVGAGI (reference sequence).

The V call is TRBV18, the J call TRBJ2-7; 9 positions agree with TRBD1. CDR1 and CDR2 (germline): KGHSH, LQKENI. V was pared by 7 bases and J by 6 bases, with 7 bases of the junction left unmatched. This CDR3 is built from 13 residues. The CDR3 loop reads CASLGQGIGEQYF. The CDR3 region has the DNA TGTGCCAGCTTGGGACAGGGTATTGGCGAGCAGTACTTC.

The chain uses TRBV7-2 and TRBJ2-3, with D tentatively TRBD2 (6 bases). The V end was cut by 6 bases, the J end by 6 bases, with 13 bases between. The CDR3 spans 13 residues. Germline V CDR1 and CDR2: SGHTA, FQGNSA. The CDR3 region has the DNA TGTGCCAGCAGACCACCCGCGGGGGATACGCAGTATTTT. Translating gives CASRPPAGDTQYF.

The J gene is TRBJ2-5, the V gene TRBV7-9, with 7 bases lining up with TRBD2. V lost 10 bases, J lost 1 base, and 9 bases stayed unmatched. The CDR3 is 14 residues long. Germline CDR1 and CDR2: SEHNR and FQNEAQ (reference sequence). CDR3 region: CATEVGEGQETQYF. DNA for the CDR3: TGTGCCACCGAGGTAGGGGAGGGCCAAGAGACCCAGTACTTC.

This rearrangement joins TRBV2 to TRBJ2-1; 9 nucleotides match TRBD1. The DNA end favors TRBJ2-7, so the J call may be wrong. The CDR3 length is 14 residues. In germline, CDR1 is SNHLY, CDR2 FYNNEI. The CDR3, as DNA: TGTGCCAGCGCAATACAGGGGGCAGGGTACGAGCAGTACTTC. Translation gives CASAIQGAGYEQYF.

A few counts support this clonotype. The chain links TRBV7-2 to TRBJ2-1, with D possibly TRBD2 on 6 matching bases. V lost 8 bases, J lost 2 bases, and 13 bases lay in between. This CDR3 has 14 amino acids. Germline V gene sequence: CDR1 SGHTA, CDR2 FQGNSA. This chain's CDR3 is CASHSGNTYNEQFF. The CDR3 DNA sequence: TGTGCCAGCCATAGCGGAAATACCTACAATGAGCAGTTCTTC.

CDR3 region: CASSLVVSLAPRERYAYF. The CDR3 coding sequence is TGTGCCAGCAGCTTAGTGGTCAGTCTAGCGCCAAGGGAGAGATACGCGTATTTT. The V gene is TRBV11-2, the J gene TRBJ2-3; D is perhaps TRBD2 (6 bases). V was pared by 1 base and J by 14 bases, with 31 bases between. Germline V lookup: CDR1 SGHAT, CDR2 FQNNGV. The CDR3 runs 18 residues.

The gene calls are TRBV9 and TRBJ2-5, with 12 bases that match TRBD2. The CDR3 sequence is 16 residues long. The ends lost 3 bases at V and 2 bases at J; junction bases unmatched: 5. Germline V gives CDR1 SGDLS, CDR2 YYNGEE. The CDR3 DNA reads as TGTGCCAGCAGCGCCGGACTAGCGGGGTCTCAAGAGACCCAGTACTTC. This encodes CASSAGLAGSQETQYF.

The V gene is TRBV7-8, the J gene TRBJ2-1; possible D gene TRBD2, 6 bases. V was cut by 5 bases and J by 3 bases, with 11 bases left in between. CDR3 length equals 14 residues. Germline CDR1 reads SGHVS; CDR2 reads FQNEAQ. The CDR3 DNA follows: TGTGCCAGCAGCGCTCCGGGACTCTACAATGAGCAGTTCTTC. Residues: CASSAPGLYNEQFF.

This clonotype was observed a handful of times. The chain employs TRBV29-1 and TRBJ2-5; a weak D match, TRBD1 (5 bases). CDR1 SQVTM and CDR2 ANQGSEA come from the germline V gene. The CDR3 consists of 13 residues. V lost 5 bases and J 5 bases, leaving 15 bases between the germline ends. CDR3 nucleotides: TGCAGCGTTCGGGTCGGAGCAGGGGAGACCCAGTACTTC. Protein: CSVRVGAGETQYF. Variable domain in full (rest from reference TRBV29-1 and TRBJ2-5): SAVISQKPSRDICQRGTSLTIQCQVDSQVTMMFWYRQQPGQSLTLIATANQGSEATYESGFVIDKFPISRPNLTFSTLTVSNMSPEDSSIYLCSVRVGAGETQYFGPGTRLLVL.

The chain couples TRBV7-3 to TRBJ2-4; 8 positions match TRBD2. With the DNA end fitting TRBJ2-7 better, the J assignment may be wrong. Germline V gene data show CDR1 as SGHTA and CDR2 as FQGTGA. The CDR3 runs 17 residues. The CDR3 reads CASSYKIPGGDSYEQYF. CDR3 DNA: TGTGCCAGCAGTTACAAGATACCGGGAGGGGATTCCTACGAGCAGTACTTC.

The CDR3 DNA follows: TGCAGTGCTAGGAGCGCTTTTAGAGGGTCATGGAAGGAGCAGTTCTTC. It yields the protein CSARSAFRGSWKEQFF. The J gene is TRBJ2-1, the V gene TRBV20-1; tentative D call: TRBD2 (5 bases). Between the trimmed V and J ends, which lost 3 bases and 10 bases, there was a span of 25 bases. Germline lookup yields CDR1 DFQATT and CDR2 SNEGSKA (reference sequence). This CDR3 is 16 amino acids long.

This clonotype has just a few counts. The chain uses TRBV14 and TRBJ2-1; D is undetermined. The CDR3 is made up of 14 amino acids. V gave up 1 base and J gave up 9 bases, with 13 bases separating them. Germline V CDR1 and CDR2: SGHDN, FVKESK. CDR3 sequence reads: CASSQVRMSGEQFF. The CDR3 nucleotides read TGTGCCAGCAGCCAAGTGAGGATGTCGGGTGAGCAGTTCTTC.

The V and J genes are TRBV4-2 and TRBJ2-1; 13 bases are shared with TRBD2. The CDR3 sequence is 18 residues long. The junction had 16 bases not matched to a gene; V was cut back by 4 bases and J by 10 bases. Per the germline V gene, CDR1 is LGHNA and CDR2 is YNFKEQ. CDR3 DNA sequence: TGTGCCAGCAGCCCTACAAGGTGGGCACTAGCGGGAGGGCACGAGCAGTTCTTC. Amino acids: CASSPTRWALAGGHEQFF.

In its sample, this clonotype was seen a few times. The rearrangement links TRBV9 to TRBJ2-7; 7 bases line up with TRBD2. Germline V gene data show CDR1 as SGDLS and CDR2 as YYNGEE. V dropped 3 bases and J dropped 2; count of bases not matched to a gene: 5. This CDR3 comprises 14 residues. CDR3 region: CASSASGNTYEQYF. The DNA of the CDR3 is TGTGCCAGCAGCGCAAGCGGGAATACCTACGAGCAGTACTTC.